A single sample gave rise to the 18 T cell receptor beta chains below, sequenced in a study of cytomegalovirus exposure and HLA in healthy donors. Primers included in the PCR were 60 Vbeta and 13 Jbeta primers. TCRdb's table, derived via immunoSEQ multiplex PCR, lists solely in-frame clones and lacks some. The top ten hold around 2% of the sample, which has under 200,000 clones, 70% to 80% seen once. Sequencing used PBMCs. These receptors all stem from a man in his fifties or sixties in good health and CMV-seropositive.

V and J are TRBV9 and TRBJ2-3; D is perhaps TRBD1 (5 bases). The CDR3 is made up of 18 amino acids. Trimming took off 1 base at V and 0 bases at J, with 18 bases between the two ends. CDR1 SGDLS and CDR2 YYNGEE come from the germline V gene. The CDR3 coding sequence is TGTGCCAGCAGCGTATCTCCAGGGCGACGATCTAGCACAGATACGCAGTATTTT. It specifies CASSVSPGRRSSTDTQYF.

J is TRBJ1-1 and V is TRBV19, with 8 positions matching TRBD1. J was trimmed by 3 bases and V by 5 bases; bases with no gene match: 8. This CDR3 is built from 15 residues. Germline V gives CDR1 LNHDA, CDR2 SQIVND (reference sequence). The CDR3 bases are TGTGCCAGTAGTGCTACCCGGACAGGGTACACTGAAGCTTTCTTT. This translates into CASSATRTGYTEAFF.

The V and J genes are TRBV5-5 and TRBJ2-5; possible D gene TRBD1, 5 bases. This CDR3 comprises 16 residues. Trimming removed 3 bases at V and 4 bases at J, with 19 bases between. Per the germline V gene, CDR1 is SGHKS and CDR2 is YYEKEE (reference sequence). CDR3 amino acids: CASSWGLTGSSETQYF. CDR3 DNA: TGTGCCAGCAGCTGGGGCTTGACGGGCTCGTCAGAGACCCAGTACTTC.

With regard to this clone: The sample holds other DNA sequences that translate to the same CDR3. The chain combines TRBV5-1 with TRBJ2-3; TRBD2 matches at 9 bases. There are 14 residues in the CDR3. V lost 2 bases and J lost 9; bases outside the gene matches: 7. CDR1 and CDR2 (germline): SGHRS, YFSETQ. The CDR3 sequence is CASSFPSGEQTQYF. DNA for the CDR3: TGCGCCAGCAGCTTTCCTAGCGGGGAACAAACGCAGTATTTT.

The V gene is TRBV9, the J gene TRBJ2-4, with D perhaps TRBD2 (7 bases). CDR3 size: 17 residues. CDR1 is SGDLS, CDR2 YYNGEE, per germline. Trimming removed 4 bases at V and 3 bases at J, with 20 bases between. Here the CDR3 reads CASSTRGGGGSKNIQYF. The CDR3 DNA reads TGTGCCAGCAGCACAAGAGGGGGGGGCGGTAGCAAAAACATTCAGTACTTC.

The rearrangement joins TRBV19 to TRBJ1-1, with 8 bases identical to TRBD1. The CDR3 runs to 16 residues. The germline gives CDR1 LNHDA, CDR2 SQIVND (reference sequence). The V and J ends lost 4 bases and 0 bases, in that order; junction bases with no gene match: 7. The DNA for the CDR3 is TGTGCCAGTAGTACTCTTTCAGGGGGCGTGAACACTGAAGCTTTCTTT. It encodes CASSTLSGGVNTEAFF. Combining the CDR3 with reference TRBV19 and TRBJ1-1 gives the whole variable domain DGGITQSPKYLFRKEGQNVTLSCEQNLNHDAMYWYRQDPGQGLRLIYYSQIVNDFQKGDIAEGYSVSREKKESFPLTVTSAQKNPTAFYLCASSTLSGGVNTEAFFGQGTRLTVV.

This chain links TRBV6-1 with TRBJ1-2, with a possible D match to TRBD1 (6 bases). V lost 3 bases and J 1 base, leaving 18 bases between the germline ends. Germline CDR1 and CDR2: MNHNS and SASEGT. CDR3 length equals 17 residues. The CDR3 region is CASSDRGGTTNNYGYTF. CDR3 nucleotide sequence: TGTGCCAGCAGTGATCGAGGGGGAACTACCAATAACTATGGCTACACCTTC.

The chain links TRBV18 to TRBJ2-7; 7 bases agree with TRBD2. The CDR3 is 12 residues long. Germline V gene lookup returns CDR1 KGHSH and CDR2 LQKENI. The ends lost 9 bases at V and 4 bases at J; junction bases unmatched: 6. The CDR3 bases are TGTGCCAGTGGGGAGGGACGTTACGAGCAGTACTTC. Translation gives CASGEGRYEQYF.

V usage is TRBV6-1 and J usage is TRBJ2-3, with 9 bases aligning to TRBD2. CDR3 size: 16 residues. The germline gives CDR1 MNHNS, CDR2 SASEGT. V was pared by 3 bases and J by 1 base, with 5 bases of the junction left unmatched. The CDR3 loop is CASSDPQRGGTDTQYF. The DNA for the CDR3 is TGTGCCAGCAGTGACCCGCAGCGGGGGGGCACAGATACGCAGTATTTT.

This clone was seen only a few times. This chain links TRBV5-1 with TRBJ2-7; the match to TRBD1 covers 9 bases. Germline CDR1 SGHRS, CDR2 YFSETQ. Trimming at V came to 3 bases and at J to 0 bases, leaving 7 bases not matched to a gene. This CDR3 region has 16 residues. DNA for the CDR3: TGCGCCAGCAGCTACCTTGGGACAGGGAGCTCCTACGAGCAGTACTTC. It specifies CASSYLGTGSSYEQYF.

The CDR3 bases are TGTGCCAGCAGCCTAGGACAGGGCTATAGCAATCAGCCCCAGCATTTT. Amino acids: CASSLGQGYSNQPQHF. This chain connects TRBV7-9 to TRBJ1-5; 8 nucleotides match TRBD1. Germline CDR1 reads SEHNR; CDR2 reads FQNEAQ (reference sequence). Unmatched junction bases numbered 6, after V lost 5 bases and J lost 0 bases. The CDR3 has 16 amino acids.

The gene calls are TRBV5-4 and TRBJ2-3, with unresolved D. The CDR3 is made up of 16 amino acids. Germline-derived CDR1 and CDR2 are SGHNT and YYREEE (reference sequence). Trimming left V 4 bases short and J 0 bases short, with 15 bases between. The CDR3: CASSLLKQASTDTQYF. In DNA form, the CDR3 reads TGTGCCAGCAGCCTCCTTAAGCAAGCTAGCACAGATACGCAGTATTTT.

DNA of the CDR3: TGCGCCAGCAGCTTGGATGGGGGGTCCCATACGCAGTATTTT. Translating gives CASSLDGGSHTQYF. This rearrangement joins TRBV5-1 to TRBJ2-3; a weak D match, TRBD2 (6 bases). This CDR3 comprises 14 residues. The V gene's germline CDR1 is SGHRS and CDR2 YFSETQ. The V and J ends lost 0 bases and 7 bases respectively, with 12 bases between them.

The chain couples TRBV7-9 to TRBJ2-3; 7 bases align to TRBD2. The CDR3 totals 13 residues. Germline V lookup: CDR1 SEHNR, CDR2 FQNEAQ (reference sequence). V lost 5 bases to trimming and J lost 6 bases; unmatched junction nucleotides: 5. CDR3 in amino acids: CASSPTSEDTQYF. CDR3 in DNA: TGTGCCAGCAGCCCTACTAGCGAGGATACGCAGTATTTT.

The genes are TRBV19 and TRBJ1-6, with TRBD1 matching 10 bases. The V segment lost 5 bases and the J segment 7 bases; nucleotides outside the gene matches: 5. This CDR3 region has 15 residues. Per germline, CDR1 LNHDA and CDR2 SQIVND (reference sequence). In DNA form, the CDR3 reads TGTGCCAGTAGTCCGGGACAGGGGATGAATTCACCCCTCCACTTT. Protein product: CASSPGQGMNSPLHF.

Turning to this clone: This is likely an artifact of a read error, given a far larger clone one base away. This rearrangement joins TRBV2 to TRBJ1-2; 7 bases fit TRBD1. The V segment lost 6 bases and the J segment 2 bases; nucleotides outside the gene matches: 3. The germline gives CDR1 SNHLY, CDR2 FYNNEI. The CDR3 covers 13 residues. The CDR3 nucleotides read TGTGCCAGCAGCCGGGACAGAAACTATGGCTACACCTTC. This translates into CASSRDRNYGYTF. The whole variable domain, filled in from reference TRBV2 and TRBJ1-2, reads EPEVTQTPSHQVTQMGQEVILRCVPISNHLYFYWYRQILGQKVEFLVSFYNNEISEKSEIFDDQFSVERPDGSNFTLKIRSTKLEDSAMYFCASSRDRNYGYTFGSGTRLTVV.

The chain couples TRBV10-1 to TRBJ2-3; tentatively, D is TRBD1 (6 bases). The V end was cut by 8 bases, the J end by 4 bases, with 16 bases between. This CDR3 spans 14 amino acids. Germline values: CDR1 WNHNN, CDR2 SYGVQD (reference sequence). The CDR3 reads CASAPTGLPDTQYF. The CDR3 DNA sequence: TGCGCCAGCGCCCCCACAGGGCTTCCAGATACGCAGTATTTT.

The chain employs TRBV30 and TRBJ2-1; a weak D match, TRBD2 (5 bases). CDR3 length: 17 residues. V dropped 2 bases and J dropped 4 bases, with 21 bases sitting between them. Germline-derived CDR1 and CDR2 are GTSNPN and SVGIG (reference sequence). CDR3 sequence (DNA): TGTGCCTGGAGTCCGGCCGGGTCGGGATTGGGTTACAATGAGCAGTTCTTC. This translates into CAWSPAGSGLGYNEQFF.